These 6 T cell receptor beta chains came from one sample sequenced in a study of cytomegalovirus exposure and HLA in healthy donors. The PCR used 60 Vbeta and 13 Jbeta primers. TCRdb keeps only in-frame clones here, not all; method: immunoSEQ multiplex PCR. Among roughly 100,000 clones listed, about 80% were seen once. The sequencing sample was made of PBMCs. Receptor source: a man younger than 40 in good health and CMV-seronegative.

The chain employs TRBV10-1 and TRBJ2-1; possibly TRBD2 for D (6 bases). The CDR3 totals 14 residues. Germline CDR1 and CDR2: WNHNN and SYGVQD (reference sequence). Trimming shortened V by 6 bases and J by 8 bases, and 17 bases separated the two germline ends. CDR3 nucleotide sequence: TGCGCCAGCAGCCGGGACTTAGTGGCCGATGAGCAGTTCTTC. This codes for CASSRDLVADEQFF.

V usage is TRBV6-1 and J usage is TRBJ1-1; perhaps TRBD1 as D (6 bases). Germline lookup yields CDR1 MNHNS and CDR2 SASEGT. V lost 6 bases and J lost 1, with 15 bases in between. The CDR3 is made up of 15 amino acids. CDR3 residues: CASRGRGLENTEAFF. The CDR3 DNA reads TGTGCCAGCAGGGGCAGGGGCTTGGAGAACACTGAAGCTTTCTTT.

The rearrangement uses TRBV7-6 and TRBJ2-1, with a weak D call TRBD2 (6 bases). This CDR3 is built from 12 residues. The V end lost 1 base, the J end lost 8 bases, and 6 bases lay between the germline ends. Germline V CDR1 and CDR2: SGHVS, FNYEAQ. CDR3 in amino acids: CASSLGGDEQFF. Written as DNA, the CDR3 is TGTGCCAGCAGCTTAGGCGGGGATGAGCAGTTCTTC.

This clone was counted a few times. The V call is TRBV21-1, the J call TRBJ2-5; TRBD2 reflects the table's D call only, with no check against the DNA. TRBV21-1 is a pseudogene. CDR3 length equals 14 residues. The CDR3 spells CASSKAGGQETQYF. In DNA form, the CDR3 reads TGTGCCAGCAGCAAAGCGGGAGGCCAAGAGACCCAGTACTTC.

This chain joins TRBV19 and TRBJ1-1; TRBD1 matches 8 bases. The V gene's germline CDR1 is LNHDA and CDR2 SQIVND (reference sequence). The CDR3 is made up of 13 amino acids. With 6 bases clipped from V and 5 bases from J, the junction kept 5 bases outside the gene matches. The CDR3 loop reads CASSQDRETEAFF. The CDR3 nucleotides are TGTGCCAGTAGCCAGGACAGGGAGACTGAAGCTTTCTTT.

This clone was observed many times. The chain joins TRBV6-5 to TRBJ2-7; tentative D call: TRBD2 (7 bases). The CDR3 length is 12 residues. Trimming cost V 11 bases and J 3 bases, with 14 bases left between them. From germline, CDR1 is MNHEY and CDR2 SVGAGI. The CDR3 nucleotides are TGTGCCGTCCGGGGGGCCTTCTACGAGCAGTACTTC. Translating gives CAVRGAFYEQYF.